This T cell receptor beta chain was profiled in a study of blood T cell repertoires in COVID-19. Study-wide context: The United States, Italy and Spain were the sources of the acute and convalescent COVID-19 samples. T cells, B-cell-depleted T cells, or PBMCs provided the cDNA or gDNA that served as material.

Trimming took off 6 bases at V and 9 bases at J, with 24 bases between the two ends. From germline, CDR1 is SNHLY and CDR2 FYNNEI. This CDR3 spans 16 amino acids. The Seattle site enrolled patients during active infection and followed them longitudinally. Some clones are missing from TCRdb's copy, which holds only in-frame ones; the method was immunoSEQ multiplex PCR. The data contain approximately 240,000 clones, 80% to 95% of them singletons. This receptor was taken from a man aged 30 to 39 with COVID-19, enrolled during active disease. V usage is TRBV2 and J usage is TRBJ2-1; a weak D match, TRBD1 (6 bases). The material sequenced was peripheral blood. CDR3 sequence (DNA): TGTGCCAGCAGCATACTCAGGGGTGTCGGAAGGGGTGAGCAGTTCTTC. This codes for CASSILRGVGRGEQFF.